These 14 T cell receptor beta chains came from one sample sequenced in a study of blood T cell repertoires in COVID-19. Measured with immunoSEQ multiplex PCR; TCRdb has only the in-frame clones, and not every one. This sample has nearly 350,000 clones, with around 86% found just once. Specimen: peripheral blood. The receptors come from a woman between 45 and 60 years old with COVID-19, enrolled during active disease.

V and J are TRBV30 and TRBJ1-1; 8 bases are a match to TRBD1. Germline values: CDR1 GTSNPN, CDR2 SVGIG (reference sequence). With 2 bases clipped from V and 1 base from J, the junction kept 3 bases outside the gene matches. This CDR3 is 14 amino acids long. In nucleotides, the CDR3 is TGTGCCTGGAGTACCGGGACAGGGAACACTGAAGCTTTCTTT. Translated, it gives CAWSTGTGNTEAFF.

The chain links TRBV10-3 to TRBJ1-4; D call uncertain. This CDR3 contains 11 residues. The germline gives CDR1 ENHRY, CDR2 SYGVKD. The CDR3 sequence is CAAGRNEKLFF. CDR3 DNA sequence: TGTGCGGCCGGGAGGAATGAAAAACTGTTTTTT.

The chain carries TRBV11-3 and TRBJ1-2; D ambiguous. Looked up from germline, CDR1 is SGHNT and CDR2 is YENEEA. CDR3 length: 13 amino acids. Trimming pared 2 bases from V and 8 bases from J, leaving 12 bases between. The CDR3 DNA reads TGTGCCAGCAGCTTAAGGTCCGAGGAGGGCTACACCTTC. It translates to CASSLRSEEGYTF.

This clone has only one observation. The V and J genes are TRBV3-1 (or the pseudogene TRBV3-2) and TRBJ1-1; TRBD1 might be the D (6 bases). This CDR3 has 14 amino acids. Germline lookup yields CDR1 LGHDT and CDR2 YNNKEL (reference sequence). Trimming removed 5 bases at V and 1 base at J, with 11 bases between. The CDR3 sequence is CASSAGTTNTEAFF. As DNA, the CDR3 is TGTGCCAGCAGCGCCGGGACAACGAACACTGAAGCTTTCTTT.

With regard to this clone: The conserved phenylalanine or tryptophan normally closing the CDR3 is absent here, so this likely arose from a read error. Because the CDR3's place on the DNA is in doubt, the DNA is left out and the CDR3 is given as listed by TCRdb. The chain is built from TRBV19 and TRBJ1-1; TRBD1 is the table's D call, not checked against the DNA. Germline values: CDR1 LNHDA, CDR2 SQIVND (reference sequence). Including both end residues, the CDR3 is 14 amino acids long. This CDR3 reads CASNAPGQGALIVL.

J is TRBJ2-3 and V is TRBV5-8, with a weak D call TRBD1 (5 bases). Per the germline V gene, CDR1 is SGHTS and CDR2 is YDEGEE. V was shortened by 6 bases and J by 1 base, with 12 bases between the two germline ends. This CDR3 is built from 14 residues. CDR3 DNA: TGTGCCAGCACCCTAGACAGAGGCACAGATACGCAGTATTTT. Its translation is CASTLDRGTDTQYF.

This clone occurred a few times. The chain combines TRBV20-1 with TRBJ2-1; 12 bases fit TRBD2. Germline loops: CDR1 DFQATT, CDR2 SNEGSKA (reference sequence). With 3 bases clipped from V and 8 bases from J, the junction kept 11 bases outside the gene matches. CDR3 length equals 16 residues. DNA for the CDR3: TGCAGTGCTAGTCTCAAAGCTAGCGGGAGGGCCCATGAGCAGTTCTTC. Translated: CSASLKASGRAHEQFF.

This chain joins TRBV19 and TRBJ2-7; TRBD2 matches 7 bases. J was trimmed by 5 bases and V by 1 base; bases with no gene match: 5. There are 14 residues in the CDR3. Germline V gene sequence: CDR1 LNHDA, CDR2 SQIVND (reference sequence). CDR3 protein: CASSIGGLFNEQYF. The CDR3 DNA reads TGTGCCAGTAGTATAGGGGGACTATTCAACGAGCAGTACTTC. The whole variable domain, filled in from reference TRBV19 and TRBJ2-7, reads DGGITQSPKYLFRKEGQNVTLSCEQNLNHDAMYWYRQDPGQGLRLIYYSQIVNDFQKGDIAEGYSVSREKKESFPLTVTSAQKNPTAFYLCASSIGGLFNEQYFGPGTRLTVT.

CDR3 in amino acids: CATSDSDRVYGYTF. The CDR3 nucleotides read TGTGCCACCAGTGACTCAGACAGGGTCTATGGCTACACCTTC. The J gene is TRBJ1-2, the V gene TRBV24-1; 7 bases line up with TRBD1. The CDR3 has 14 amino acids. V shed 4 bases and J 4 bases; nucleotides not matched to a gene: 5. Germline CDR1 and CDR2: KGHDR and SFDVKD.

The chain employs TRBV18 and TRBJ2-5; no definite D call. V lost 5 bases to trimming and J lost 1 base, with 14 bases between them. The CDR3 is made up of 15 amino acids. Germline-derived CDR1 and CDR2 are KGHSH and LQKENI. In nucleotides, the CDR3 is TGTGCCAGCTCATCCTCTGGGCCGATCCAAGAGACCCAGTACTTC. Protein: CASSSSGPIQETQYF.

This clone was observed a single time. This chain uses TRBV5-1 with TRBJ2-3; D possibly corresponds to TRBD2 (8 bases). The CDR3 sequence is 18 residues long. Trimming cost V 2 bases and J 2 bases, with 21 bases left between them. Looked up from germline, CDR1 is SGHRS and CDR2 is YFSETQ. The CDR3 reads CASSFKGADGRATDTQYF. CDR3 coding DNA: TGCGCCAGCAGCTTCAAGGGGGCGGACGGGAGGGCCACAGATACGCAGTATTTT.

The gene calls are TRBV30 and TRBJ1-1, with D unclear. The germline V and J ends were trimmed by 3 bases and 0 bases, with 11 bases remaining between them. The germline CDR1 and CDR2 sequences are GTSNPN and SVGIG (reference sequence). This CDR3 spans 14 amino acids. In nucleotides, the CDR3 is TGTGCCTGGAGGAGGAGGCAATTGAACACTGAAGCTTTCTTT. It codes for CAWRRRQLNTEAFF. Filled out from reference TRBV30 and TRBJ1-1, the complete variable domain reads SQTIHQWPATLVQPVGSPLSLECTVEGTSNPNLYWYRQAAGRGLQLLFYSVGIGQISSEVPQNLSASRPQDRQFILSSKKLLLSDSGFYLCAWRRRQLNTEAFFGQGTRLTVV.

In DNA form, the CDR3 reads TGTGCCAGTACCGAACAGGACAGGTTACAGCCCCAGCATTTT. This encodes CASTEQDRLQPQHF. The chain joins TRBV19 to TRBJ1-5, with TRBD1 matching over 7 bases. The CDR3 loop spans 14 amino acids. With 7 bases clipped from V and 7 bases from J, the junction kept 10 bases outside the gene matches. Germline V gives CDR1 LNHDA, CDR2 SQIVND (reference sequence).

The sample holds one count of this clone. This chain uses TRBV18 with TRBJ1-5, with D perhaps TRBD1 (6 bases). V was clipped by 3 bases and J by 7 bases, with 13 bases between them. This CDR3 has 14 amino acids. Germline values: CDR1 KGHSH, CDR2 LQKENI. Here the CDR3 reads CASSPTVGQQPQHF. The CDR3 DNA follows: TGTGCCAGCTCACCGACAGTCGGACAGCAGCCCCAGCATTTT. Full variable domain (rest looked up from reference TRBV18 and TRBJ1-5): NAGVMQNPRHLVRRRGQEARLRCSPMKGHSHVYWYRQLPEEGLKFMVYLQKENIIDESGMPKERFSAEFPKEGPSILRIQQVVRGDSAAYFCASSPTVGQQPQHFGDGTRLSIL.